A single sample gave rise to the 26 T cell receptor beta chains below, sequenced in a study of early T cells in non-severe SARS-CoV-2 infection. TCRdb recomputed calls from the 5' RACE reads with MiXCR, one row per CDR3 protein. This sample has around 57,000 distinct CDR3 sequences, with more than 9% found just once. Sequencing was done on a sample of whole blood. These receptors were collected from an adult who was a healthcare worker with PCR-confirmed SARS-CoV-2 infection or an uninfected control (not recorded which).

This clonotype was picked up many times. The chain is built from TRBV12-3 or TRBV12-4 and TRBJ1-1; D unclear. Trimming pared 8 bases from V and 1 base from J, leaving 11 bases between. The CDR3 totals 13 residues. The CDR3 region is CASQVAANTEAFF. The CDR3 coding sequence is TGTGCCAGCCAGGTCGCGGCGAACACTGAAGCTTTCTTT.

The genes are TRBV6-6 and TRBJ1-5, with a weak D call TRBD1 (5 bases). The CDR3 sequence is 10 residues long. The V end was cut by 8 bases, the J end by 12 bases, with 11 bases between. The germline V gene has CDR1 MNHNY and CDR2 SVGAGI (reference sequence). The CDR3 nucleotides are TGTGCCAGCCTGGGACGGCTCCAGCATTTT. This codes for CASLGRLQHF.

The sample holds many counts of this clonotype. As DNA, the CDR3 is TGCAGTGCACGCGACGGTTCCGTTGGCGAGCAGTACTTC. It codes for CSARDGSVGEQYF. The chain links TRBV20-1 to TRBJ2-7; no clear D. Trimming shortened V by 6 bases and J by 6 bases, and 18 bases separated the two germline ends. Germline values: CDR1 DFQATT, CDR2 SNEGSKA (reference sequence). This CDR3 spans 13 amino acids.

This clonotype was observed a few times. This sequence joins TRBV19 and TRBJ2-1; possible D gene TRBD1, 6 bases. The V and J ends lost 9 bases and 3 bases respectively, with 9 bases between them. CDR1 is LNHDA, CDR2 SQIVND, per germline (reference sequence). The CDR3 is made up of 12 amino acids. CDR3 coding DNA: TGTGCCAGAATGGACAGCTACAATGAGCAGTTCTTC. Its translation: CARMDSYNEQFF.

In its sample, this clonotype was seen many times. The chain joins TRBV18 to TRBJ2-2, with D perhaps matching TRBD2 (6 bases). The germline V gene has CDR1 KGHSH and CDR2 LQKENI. V lost 6 bases and J lost 1, with 15 bases in between. The CDR3 spans 16 residues. Here the CDR3 reads CASSPPGLQNTGELFF. In nucleotides, the CDR3 is TGTGCCAGCTCCCCCCCGGGACTCCAGAACACCGGGGAGCTGTTTTTT.

This clonotype was counted between two and nine times. This rearrangement joins TRBV5-1 to TRBJ2-3, with 7 bases that match TRBD2. The length of the CDR3 is 16 residues. The germline gives CDR1 SGHRS, CDR2 YFSETQ. J lost 2 bases, V lost 3 bases, and 9 bases had no gene match. DNA for the CDR3: TGCGCCAGCAGCTCTACCCTAGCGGAAATCACAGATACGCAGTATTTT. It is translated as CASSSTLAEITDTQYF.

This clonotype was recorded at least ten times. This chain joins TRBV10-1 and TRBJ2-5; D remains ambiguous. CDR1 WNHNN and CDR2 SYGVQD come from the germline V gene (reference sequence). The CDR3 has 12 amino acids. The V and J ends lost 0 bases and 5 bases respectively, with 4 bases between them. CDR3 DNA: TGCGCCAGCAGTGAGTCAACGGAGACCCAGTACTTC. It yields the protein CASSESTETQYF.

The J gene is TRBJ1-2, the V gene TRBV12-3 or TRBV12-4; D is unclear. The CDR3 totals 14 residues. Trimming shortened V by 1 base and J by 6 bases, and 12 bases separated the two germline ends. CDR3 sequence reads: CASSLEGVSHGYTF. CDR3 nucleotide sequence: TGTGCCAGCAGTTTAGAGGGCGTCTCTCATGGCTACACCTTC.

The chain recombines TRBV4-1 with TRBJ1-2; TRBD1 matches 8 bases. Losses at the gene ends were 4 bases for V and 3 bases for J; bases not matched to a gene: 7. CDR1 is MGHRA and CDR2 is YSYEKL in the germline V gene. The CDR3 loop spans 15 amino acids. CDR3 nucleotide sequence: TGCGCCAGCAGCCGATTAGACAGGGGTGACTATGGCTACACCTTC. Its translation is CASSRLDRGDYGYTF.

In its sample, this clonotype was seen many times. V usage is TRBV27 and J usage is TRBJ2-4, with 7 positions matching TRBD1. Trimming removed 3 bases from V and 1 base from J; junction bases left unmatched: 3. From germline, CDR1 is MNHEY and CDR2 SMNVEV (reference sequence). The CDR3 contains 15 residues. The CDR3 is CASSFQGEAKNIQYF. The CDR3 nucleotides are TGTGCCAGCAGTTTTCAGGGGGAGGCCAAAAACATTCAGTACTTC.

The sample holds many counts of this clonotype. This chain uses TRBV3-1 with TRBJ2-5; D is uncertain. The V end was cut by 0 bases, the J end by 8 bases, with 13 bases between. Germline CDR1 is LGHDT and CDR2 is YNNKEL (reference sequence). The CDR3 covers 14 residues. The CDR3 coding sequence is TGTGCCAGCAGCCAAGATGCCTCCTCTTCTACCCAGTACTTC. It is translated as CASSQDASSSTQYF.

This clonotype has a handful of counts. The rearrangement uses TRBV20-1 and TRBJ2-3, with 10 bases matching TRBD2. V was pared by 4 bases and J by 2 bases, with 6 bases of the junction left unmatched. The CDR3 totals 15 residues. The germline CDR1 and CDR2 sequences are DFQATT and SNEGSKA (reference sequence). This chain's CDR3 is CSATLLAGSTDTQYF. The CDR3 region has the DNA TGCAGTGCTACTCTACTAGCGGGGTCCACAGATACGCAGTATTTT.

The chain carries TRBV6-5 and TRBJ2-3; D is unclear. The V gene's germline CDR1 is MNHEY and CDR2 SVGAGI. V was cut by 8 bases and J by 4 bases, with 16 bases left in between. The CDR3 consists of 14 residues. Here the CDR3 reads CASSPNGRADTQYF. In nucleotides, the CDR3 is TGTGCCAGCTCCCCAAATGGTAGGGCAGATACGCAGTATTTT.

This clonotype was counted between two and nine times. The V call is TRBV7-6, the J call TRBJ2-1, with D perhaps matching TRBD2 (6 bases). Per germline, CDR1 SGHVS and CDR2 FNYEAQ. With 0 bases removed from V and 9 bases from J, the gap between germline ends came to 12 bases. The CDR3 covers 14 residues. CDR3 nucleotide sequence: TGTGCCAGCAGCTTAGCGGGGCGTAGCGGTGAGCAGTTCTTC. Encoded protein: CASSLAGRSGEQFF.

This clonotype has at least ten counts. V and J are TRBV9 and TRBJ2-1; D is ambiguous. CDR1 and CDR2 from the germline V gene are SGDLS and YYNGEE. This CDR3 is 13 amino acids long. Trimming shortened V by 4 bases and J by 5 bases, and 10 bases separated the two germline ends. The CDR3 sequence: CASSPWQNNEQFF. CDR3 coding DNA: TGTGCCAGCAGCCCGTGGCAGAACAATGAGCAGTTCTTC.

This clonotype has ten or more counts. This chain uses TRBV20-1 with TRBJ1-6; possibly TRBD1 for D (5 bases). From germline, CDR1 is DFQATT and CDR2 SNEGSKA (reference sequence). The germline V and J ends were trimmed by 0 bases and 9 bases, with 9 bases remaining between them. The CDR3 consists of 13 residues. The CDR3 loop is CSAREGLGSPLHF. The CDR3 DNA reads TGCAGTGCTAGAGAGGGACTGGGTTCACCCCTCCACTTT.

The chain combines TRBV5-4 with TRBJ1-3, with 7 bases matching TRBD1. Per the germline V gene, CDR1 is SGHNT and CDR2 is YYREEE (reference sequence). The CDR3 contains 17 residues. V was pared by 2 bases and J by 0 bases, with 8 bases of the junction left unmatched. The DNA for the CDR3 is TGTGCCAGCAGCTTACCCCCGGGACAGTTCTCTGGAAACACCATATATTTT. Amino acid sequence: CASSLPPGQFSGNTIYF.

This clonotype was recorded a few times. This chain uses TRBV13 with TRBJ1-2, with unresolved D. Trimming pared 2 bases from V and 8 bases from J, leaving 12 bases between. In germline, CDR1 is PRHDT, CDR2 FYEKMQ (reference sequence). The CDR3 runs 13 residues. CDR3 residues: CASSLSVYGGYTF. Here the CDR3 DNA reads TGTGCCAGCAGCTTATCTGTCTATGGAGGCTACACCTTC.

This chain joins TRBV3-1 and TRBJ1-3, with 7 bases fitting TRBD1. Germline CDR1 reads LGHDT; CDR2 reads YNNKEL (reference sequence). V lost 2 bases to trimming and J lost 5 bases; unmatched junction nucleotides: 6. The CDR3 consists of 15 residues. The chain's CDR3 is CASSQTWDSRNTIYF. The CDR3, as DNA: TGTGCCAGCAGCCAAACATGGGACAGCCGAAACACCATATATTTT. The whole variable domain, filled in from reference TRBV3-1 and TRBJ1-3, reads DTAVSQTPKYLVTQMGNDKSIKCEQNLGHDTMYWYKQDSKKFLKIMFSYNNKELIINETVPNRFSPKSPDKAHLNLHINSLELGDSAVYFCASSQTWDSRNTIYFGEGSWLTVV.

In its sample, this clonotype was seen many times. The chain links TRBV7-2 to TRBJ2-7, with a weak D call TRBD2 (5 bases). The CDR3 contains 13 residues. CDR1 is SGHTA, CDR2 FQGNSA, per germline. The germline V and J ends were trimmed by 0 bases and 6 bases, with 9 bases remaining between them. This chain's CDR3 is CASSLAYRGEQYF. The CDR3 bases are TGTGCCAGCAGCTTAGCGTACCGGGGCGAGCAGTACTTC.

At least ten counts were recorded for this clonotype. The chain couples TRBV12-3 or TRBV12-4 to TRBJ1-2; possible D gene TRBD1, 6 bases. The CDR3 contains 14 residues. The V and J ends lost 6 bases and 4 bases respectively, with 15 bases between them. The CDR3 bases are TGTGCCAGCAGACCACAGGGTGCGGGCTATGGCTACACCTTC. Encoded protein: CASRPQGAGYGYTF.

CDR3 in amino acids: CASSLNGIAKNIQYF. DNA for the CDR3: TGTGCCAGCAGCTTGAACGGAATAGCCAAAAACATTCAGTACTTC. V and J are TRBV11-2 and TRBJ2-4, with unresolved D. The CDR3 has 15 amino acids. Germline-derived CDR1 and CDR2 are SGHAT and FQNNGV. The germline V and J ends were trimmed by 3 bases and 0 bases, with 9 bases remaining between them. The complete variable domain, with remaining parts taken from reference TRBV11-2 and TRBJ2-4, reads EAGVAQSPRYKIIEKRQSVAFWCNPISGHATLYWYQQILGQGPKLLIQFQNNGVVDDSQLPKDRFSAERLKGVDSTLKIQPAKLEDSAVYLCASSLNGIAKNIQYFGAGTRLSVL.

This clonotype has a count of ten or more. V gene TRBV6-6 combines with J gene TRBJ1-1; the D gene is possibly TRBD1 (5 bases). The V and J ends lost 4 bases and 6 bases respectively, with 12 bases between them. Germline loops: CDR1 MNHNY, CDR2 SVGAGI (reference sequence). The CDR3 loop spans 13 amino acids. The CDR3 DNA reads TGTGCCAGCAGTTCCGCGACAGCTCCTGAAGCTTTCTTT. Protein sequence: CASSSATAPEAFF.

The chain couples TRBV9 to TRBJ2-1, with 8 bases identical to TRBD1. CDR3 length equals 16 residues. The junction had 10 bases not matched to a gene; V was cut back by 4 bases and J by 4 bases. Germline V gives CDR1 SGDLS, CDR2 YYNGEE. DNA for the CDR3: TGTGCCAGCAGCCCAGCAGGCCAGGGGGCTTACAATGAGCAGTTCTTC. Protein: CASSPAGQGAYNEQFF.

This clonotype showed up just a few times. The chain links TRBV5-1 to TRBJ2-3; 7 nucleotides agree with TRBD1. The CDR3 loop spans 15 amino acids. J lost 10 bases, V lost 0 bases, and 11 bases had no gene match. The germline CDR1 and CDR2 sequences are SGHRS and YFSETQ. The DNA of the CDR3 is TGCGCCAGCAGCTTGGACAGGGGATCCCAATACTCGCAGTATTTT. Translated: CASSLDRGSQYSQYF.

J is TRBJ2-5 and V is TRBV4-1; 8 nucleotides match TRBD2. Germline V gives CDR1 MGHRA, CDR2 YSYEKL. The CDR3 sequence is 17 residues long. V shed 4 bases, J shed 5 bases, and the junction held 15 bases outside the gene matches. The CDR3 coding sequence is TGCGCCAGCAGCCGTAGGACTAGCCCAAATCCCGGTGAGACCCAGTACTTC. Protein: CASSRRTSPNPGETQYF.